The sequence of this T cell receptor beta chain was determined in a study of shared clonotypes between healthy human individuals. Researchers ran the assay at a deep level. Sorted-subset replicate PCR reactions were performed with around 200 ng DNA, corresponding to tens of thousands of T cell genomes. Clones were read by immunoSEQ multiplex PCR, and TCRdb kept only the in-frame ones, dropping some. The sample includes 2,500,000 or so clones, under 95% of them seen just once. Donors had no recently reported acute infections or vaccinations and were HIV-negative. The sequenced material came from naive CD4+ T cells from PBMCs. Subset given: CD45RA+ positively selected. The receptor was derived from a man between 18 and 35 years old in good health. Some clones in this sample may be carry-over from other donors' samples.

CDR3 amino acids: CASSIRPPASTDTQYF. The CDR3 DNA sequence: TGTGCCAGCAGCATCCGTCCGCCCGCTAGCACAGATACGCAGTATTTT. V gene TRBV6-6 combines with J gene TRBJ2-3; the D is unclear. The V and J ends lost 6 bases and 0 bases respectively, with 16 bases between them. Looked up from germline, CDR1 is MNHNY and CDR2 is SVGAGI (reference sequence). CDR3 length: 16 residues.